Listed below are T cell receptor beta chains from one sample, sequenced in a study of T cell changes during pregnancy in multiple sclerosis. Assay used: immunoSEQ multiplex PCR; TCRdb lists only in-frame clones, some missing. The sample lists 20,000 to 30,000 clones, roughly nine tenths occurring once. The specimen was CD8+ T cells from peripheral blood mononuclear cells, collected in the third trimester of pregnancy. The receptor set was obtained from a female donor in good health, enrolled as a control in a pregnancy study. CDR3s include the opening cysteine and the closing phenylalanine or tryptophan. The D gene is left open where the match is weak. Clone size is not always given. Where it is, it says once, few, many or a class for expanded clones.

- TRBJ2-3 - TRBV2 CASKAAVSTDTQYF TGTGCCAGCAAGGCGGCAGTAAGCACAGATACGCAGTATTTT
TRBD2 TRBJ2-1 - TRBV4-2 CASSQVPAGGPGYNEQFF TGTGCCAGCAGCCAAGTACCAGCGGGAGGGCCTGGGTACAATGAGCAGTTCTTC
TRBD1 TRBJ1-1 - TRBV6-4 CASSVSTGSGTEAFF TGTGCCAGCAGTGTCTCGACAGGGTCGGGCACTGAAGCTTTCTTT
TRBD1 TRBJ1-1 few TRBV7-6 CASSNPQQGGSTEAFF TGTGCCAGCAGCAACCCCCAACAGGGGGGGAGCACTGAAGCTTTCTTT
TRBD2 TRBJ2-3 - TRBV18 CASSPAGGAPDTQYF TGTGCCAGCTCACCAGCCGGGGGGGCCCCAGATACGCAGTATTTT
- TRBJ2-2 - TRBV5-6 CASSLGTSTGELFF TGTGCCAGCAGCTTGGGTACTTCCACCGGGGAGCTGTTTTTT
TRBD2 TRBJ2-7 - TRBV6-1 CASPRGGGADHEQYF TGTGCCAGCCCCCGAGGCGGGGGGGCTGATCACGAGCAGTACTTC
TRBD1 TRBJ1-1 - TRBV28 CASSSKTRDRVSNTEAFF TGTGCCAGCAGTTCAAAGACCCGGGACAGGGTCTCGAACACTGAAGCTTTCTTT
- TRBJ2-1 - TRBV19 CATLTRVGGYNEQFF TGTGCCACCCTGACTCGCGTCGGAGGCTACAATGAGCAGTTCTTC
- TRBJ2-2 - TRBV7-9 CASSFERAAGELFF TGTGCCAGCAGCTTTGAGAGGGCGGCCGGGGAGCTGTTTTTT
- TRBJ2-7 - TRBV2 CASSVDSGYEQYF TGTGCCAGCAGTGTAGACAGTGGTTACGAGCAGTACTTC
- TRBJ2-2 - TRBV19 CASSTRLSTGELFF TGTGCCAGTAGTACTCGACTGTCCACCGGGGAGCTGTTTTTT
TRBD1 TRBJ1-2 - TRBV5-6 CASSKDRQFNYGYTF TGTGCCAGCAGCAAGGACAGGCAATTCAACTATGGCTACACCTTC
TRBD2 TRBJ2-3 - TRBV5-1 CASSLGLADSTDTQYF TGCGCCAGCAGCTTGGGACTAGCGGACAGCACAGATACGCAGTATTTT